This T cell receptor beta chain was identified during a study of blood T cell repertoires in COVID-19. The overall study: Sites across the United States, Italy and Spain contributed samples from acute and convalescent COVID-19.

Per germline, CDR1 SGHDT and CDR2 YYEEEE. V gave up 4 bases and J gave up 2 bases; unmatched junction bases: 4. CDR3 size: 15 residues. Generated by immunoSEQ multiplex PCR, the TCRdb table keeps only in-frame clones and is missing some. The sample consists of under 400,000 clones, 85% to 90% of them appearing once. This receptor was taken from a man in his late teens or twenties with active or convalescent COVID-19. The rearrangement uses TRBV5-6 and TRBJ2-1, with 9 bases that match TRBD1. Material for sequencing was peripheral blood. As DNA, the CDR3 is TGTGCCAGCAGCACGGACAGGGGAGCCTACAATGAGCAGTTCTTC. Protein sequence: CASSTDRGAYNEQFF.